This passage covers 24 T cell receptor beta chains from one sample sequenced in a study of CD8+ T cells in alopecia areata. Extracted RNA was reverse transcribed into cDNA, the sequencing template. Assay used: immunoSEQ multiplex PCR; TCRdb lists only in-frame clones, some missing. The sample carries around 99,000 clones, 84% recorded once. Described treatment: oral pan-JAK inhibitor, 5-10 mg twice daily. Sequenced material: CD8+ T cells sorted from blood, taken at week 24, from a patient treated with tofacitinib. These receptors came from a human donor with alopecia areata.

This chain connects TRBV7-9 to TRBJ2-1, with D perhaps TRBD1 or TRBD2 (5 bases each). Trimming took off 8 bases at V and 9 bases at J, with 11 bases between the two ends. The length of the CDR3 is 11 residues. Germline V lookup: CDR1 SEHNR, CDR2 FQNEAQ (reference sequence). The CDR3 protein is CASGGAREQFF. CDR3 in DNA: TGTGCCAGCGGGGGAGCTCGTGAGCAGTTCTTC.

This clone was observed once. This chain uses TRBV18 with TRBJ2-1; 7 bases map to TRBD1. This CDR3 spans 15 amino acids. Germline trimming cut 3 bases from V and 4 bases from J; bases unmatched to any gene: 6. Germline V gene sequence: CDR1 KGHSH, CDR2 LQKENI. This chain's CDR3 is CASSPGQGVYNEQFF. The DNA for the CDR3 is TGTGCCAGCTCACCCGGCCAGGGGGTATACAATGAGCAGTTCTTC.

This clone has a handful of counts. The V call is TRBV27, the J call TRBJ2-7, with TRBD1 identical over 7 bases. With 7 bases clipped from V and 2 bases from J, the junction kept 8 bases outside the gene matches. Germline loops: CDR1 MNHEY, CDR2 SMNVEV (reference sequence). The CDR3 contains 14 residues. CDR3 sequence reads: CASTPGRGPYEQYF. The CDR3 DNA reads TGTGCCAGCACCCCCGGTAGGGGGCCCTACGAGCAGTACTTC.

This rearrangement joins TRBV27 to TRBJ2-3, with 11 bases fitting TRBD2. The CDR3 spans 15 residues. The J segment lost 4 bases and the V segment lost 5 bases, leaving 5 bases of the junction unmatched. The germline CDR1 and CDR2 sequences are MNHEY and SMNVEV (reference sequence). CDR3 coding DNA: TGTGCCAGCAGTCCACTAGCGGGGGAGGCAGATACGCAGTATTTT. The encoded protein is CASSPLAGEADTQYF.

The rearrangement joins TRBV5-1 to TRBJ2-1; D may match TRBD1 or TRBD2 (6 bases each). CDR1 SGHRS and CDR2 YFSETQ come from the germline V gene. The CDR3 has 15 amino acids. Trimming removed 0 bases at V and 2 bases at J, with 9 bases between. The CDR3 nucleotides read TGCGCCAGCAGCTTGGTGGGGGGCGCCTACAATGAGCAGTTCTTC. This gives the protein CASSLVGGAYNEQFF.

The V gene is TRBV14, the J gene TRBJ1-6; D might be TRBD1 (5 bases). The germline V gene has CDR1 SGHDN and CDR2 FVKESK. The CDR3 extends over 13 amino acids. V shed 3 bases and J shed 10 bases, with 10 bases lying between them. For the CDR3, the DNA is TGTGCCAGCAGCCAGGCAGGGAGATCACCCCTCCACTTT. Translated, it gives CASSQAGRSPLHF.

The V and J genes are TRBV7-3 and TRBJ2-3; D tentatively fits TRBD1 or TRBD2 (6 bases each). Per germline, CDR1 SGHTA and CDR2 FQGTGA. V dropped 2 bases and J dropped 1 base, with 10 bases sitting between them. This CDR3 spans 15 amino acids. CDR3 in DNA: TGTGCCAGCAGCTTATGGGGGGCCGGCACAGATACGCAGTATTTT. Protein: CASSLWGAGTDTQYF. Supplemented by reference TRBV7-3 and TRBJ2-3, the full variable domain reads GAGVSQTPSNKVTEKGKYVELRCDPISGHTALYWYRQSLGQGPEFLIYFQGTGAADDSGLPNDRFFAVRPEGSVSTLKIQRTERGDSAVYLCASSLWGAGTDTQYFGPGTRLTVL.

This chain links TRBV4-3 with TRBJ2-6; 7 positions match TRBD2. Germline V gene lookup returns CDR1 LGHNA and CDR2 YSLEER. The V and J ends lost 0 bases and 0 bases, in that order; junction bases with no gene match: 5. This CDR3 has 18 amino acids. CDR3 nucleotides: TGCGCCAGCAGCCAAGACGAAACGGGAGGCTCTGGGGCCAACGTCCTGACTTTC. Residues: CASSQDETGGSGANVLTF.

Concerning this clone itself: The sample has other DNA sequences that encode this CDR3 too. The chain has TRBV7-9 and TRBJ2-1; D gene ambiguous. V lost 1 base to trimming and J lost 10 bases, with 11 bases between them. The CDR3 contains 13 residues. Germline loops: CDR1 SEHNR, CDR2 FQNEAQ (reference sequence). CDR3 sequence reads: CASSLGPATEQFF. CDR3 DNA: TGTGCCAGCAGCTTAGGTCCTGCGACGGAGCAGTTCTTC.

V is TRBV5-4 and J is TRBJ1-6, with 7 bases aligning to TRBD1. The germline CDR1 and CDR2 sequences are SGHNT and YYREEE (reference sequence). The J segment lost 9 bases and the V segment lost 0 bases, leaving 3 bases of the junction unmatched. The CDR3 has 14 amino acids. Here the CDR3 reads CASSLEGAGSPLHF. CDR3 sequence (DNA): TGTGCCAGCAGCTTGGAGGGGGCGGGTTCACCCCTCCACTTT.

This clone was counted once. V and J are TRBV19 and TRBJ2-6, with D unresolved. The CDR3 is made up of 12 amino acids. The V end lost 11 bases, the J end lost 4 bases, and 9 bases lay between the germline ends. Germline CDR1 and CDR2: LNHDA and SQIVND (reference sequence). The DNA of the CDR3 is TGTGCCGTTTTGGCGGGGGCCAACGTCCTGACTTTC. It translates to CAVLAGANVLTF.

The chain is built from TRBV6-1 and TRBJ1-2; weak D call: TRBD1 (5 bases). The CDR3 totals 13 residues. Trimming removed 6 bases at V and 8 bases at J, with 16 bases between. CDR1 MNHNS and CDR2 SASEGT come from the germline V gene. For the CDR3, the DNA is TGTGCCAGCAGGCGGCGGGACCTAGAGGGCTACACCTTC. Its protein is CASRRRDLEGYTF.

The chain employs TRBV11-3 and TRBJ2-3; 9 bases are a match to TRBD2. The germline CDR1 and CDR2 sequences are SGHNT and YENEEA. V was clipped by 5 bases and J by 1 base; unmatched bases: 10. This CDR3 contains 17 residues. CDR3 residues: CASSEMASGVGTDTQYF. The CDR3 DNA reads TGTGCCAGCAGCGAGATGGCTAGCGGGGTTGGCACAGATACGCAGTATTTT.

The chain has TRBV4-1 and TRBJ2-1; 8 bases fit TRBD1. The CDR3 is made up of 16 amino acids. Germline trimming cut 0 bases from V and 5 bases from J; bases unmatched to any gene: 6. From germline, CDR1 is MGHRA and CDR2 YSYEKL. The CDR3 nucleotides are TGCGCCAGCAGCCAAGATCCGCCAGGGGGCCACAATGAGCAGTTCTTC. Protein sequence: CASSQDPPGGHNEQFF.

This chain joins TRBV6-5 and TRBJ2-1; no reliable D call. The CDR3 spans 14 residues. Germline V gene sequence: CDR1 MNHEY, CDR2 SVGAGI. V lost 2 bases and J lost 2, with 7 bases in between. The CDR3 sequence: CASSYGNAYNEQFF. CDR3 sequence (DNA): TGTGCCAGCAGTTACGGGAATGCCTACAATGAGCAGTTCTTC.

The chain couples TRBV25-1 to TRBJ2-5; D may be TRBD2 (6 bases). The J call is doubtful: the DNA matches TRBJ2-7 better. Germline V lookup: CDR1 MGHDK, CDR2 SYGVNS. The CDR3 extends over 17 amino acids. The chain's CDR3 is CASSDTGVGPHSYEQYF. The CDR3 DNA follows: TGTGCCAGCAGTGATACGGGGGTGGGGCCCCACTCCTACGAGCAGTACTTC.

On this clone itself: Germline and junction disagree at one end, which may indicate a read error. V is TRBV6-1 and J is TRBJ2-2; tentative D call: TRBD1 (6 bases). The CDR3 length is 16 residues. Germline V gene sequence: CDR1 MNHNS, CDR2 SASEGT. CDR3 nucleotide sequence: TGTGCCATCAGTGAGTCGACAGGCCCTTACACCGGGGAGCTGTTTTTT. Its protein is CAISESTGPYTGELFF.

This clone was counted between two and nine times. This chain joins TRBV7-9 and TRBJ2-2; D assignment may be TRBD1 or TRBD2 (5 bases each). V lost 5 bases, J lost 8 bases, and 18 bases lay in between. In germline, CDR1 is SEHNR, CDR2 FQNEAQ (reference sequence). The CDR3 runs to 15 residues. CDR3 in DNA: TGTGCCAGCAGCCCCTCCGGGACCAATGGAGGGGAGCTGTTTTTT. Protein: CASSPSGTNGGELFF.

The chain has TRBV5-1 and TRBJ2-7; maybe TRBD1 (5 bases). The length of the CDR3 is 13 residues. V dropped 0 bases and J dropped 5 bases, with 9 bases sitting between them. Germline CDR1 and CDR2: SGHRS and YFSETQ. The chain's CDR3 is CASSLVQGHEQYF. CDR3 in DNA: TGCGCCAGCAGCTTGGTTCAGGGTCACGAGCAGTACTTC.

V is TRBV13 and J is TRBJ1-4, with 7 bases fitting TRBD1. Germline loops: CDR1 PRHDT, CDR2 FYEKMQ (reference sequence). The CDR3 runs 12 residues. V gave up 8 bases and J gave up 10 bases; unmatched junction bases: 7. DNA for the CDR3: TGTGCCAGCGGCGACAGGGATGGAAAACTGTTTTTT. This encodes CASGDRDGKLFF.

The rearrangement links TRBV19 to TRBJ2-5; TRBD2 agrees at 8 bases. CDR3 length equals 14 residues. V trimming: 5 bases; J trimming: 3 bases; junction bases outside the gene matches: 5. Per germline, CDR1 LNHDA and CDR2 SQIVND (reference sequence). In DNA form, the CDR3 reads TGTGCCAGTAGTCATCCAGCGGGGGAAGAGACCCAGTACTTC. This gives the protein CASSHPAGEETQYF.

This clone has only one observation. This chain joins TRBV5-6 and TRBJ2-2, with TRBD2 identical over 10 bases. Germline-derived CDR1 and CDR2 are SGHDT and YYEEEE. V was pared by 4 bases and J by 7 bases, with 1 base of the junction left unmatched. The CDR3 has 13 amino acids. The CDR3 coding sequence is TGTGCCAGCAGCGGGACTAGCGACGGGGAGCTGTTTTTT. Protein sequence: CASSGTSDGELFF.

The chain combines TRBV11-2 with TRBJ2-1, with D unresolved. The CDR3 spans 14 residues. Germline values: CDR1 SGHAT, CDR2 FQNNGV. V was cut by 4 bases and J by 5 bases, with 12 bases left in between. The CDR3 region is CASSSVSGDNEQFF. In DNA form, the CDR3 reads TGTGCCAGCAGCTCCGTATCCGGCGACAATGAGCAGTTCTTC. Full variable domain (missing parts from reference TRBV11-2 and TRBJ2-1): EAGVAQSPRYKIIEKRQSVAFWCNPISGHATLYWYQQILGQGPKLLIQFQNNGVVDDSQLPKDRFSAERLKGVDSTLKIQPAKLEDSAVYLCASSSVSGDNEQFFGPGTRLTVL.

The gene calls are TRBV4-3 and TRBJ2-7, with 7 nucleotides matching TRBD1. V trimming: 4 bases; J trimming: 3 bases; junction bases outside the gene matches: 9. This CDR3 is built from 15 residues. Germline lookup yields CDR1 LGHNA and CDR2 YSLEER. The CDR3 protein is CASSPDRDPRYEQYF. Written as DNA, the CDR3 is TGCGCCAGCAGCCCAGACAGGGACCCTCGCTACGAGCAGTACTTC.